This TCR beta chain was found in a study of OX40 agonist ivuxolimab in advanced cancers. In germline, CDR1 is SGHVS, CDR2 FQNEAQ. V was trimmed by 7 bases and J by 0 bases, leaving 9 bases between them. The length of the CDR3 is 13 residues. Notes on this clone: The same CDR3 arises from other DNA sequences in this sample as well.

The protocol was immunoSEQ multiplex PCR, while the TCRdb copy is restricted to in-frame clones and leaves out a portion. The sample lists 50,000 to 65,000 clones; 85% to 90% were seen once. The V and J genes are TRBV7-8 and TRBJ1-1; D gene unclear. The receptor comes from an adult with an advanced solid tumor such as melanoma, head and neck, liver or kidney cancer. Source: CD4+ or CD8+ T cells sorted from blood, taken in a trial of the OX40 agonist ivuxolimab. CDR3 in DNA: TGTGCCAGCACGCAGAGAATGAACACTGAAGCTTTCTTT. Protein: CASTQRMNTEAFF.